The following is a TCR beta chain sequence with its context. A clone one base away is much larger, so this may be a read error. The CDR3 has 14 residues. The V and J ends lost 4 bases and 5 bases, in that order; junction bases with no gene match: 7. In germline, CDR1 is MNHEY, CDR2 SMNVEV (reference sequence). Next came a second PCR, run for about 7 to 12 cycles, which used a sample-barcoded 5' primer along with a J-beta primer mix. TCRdb fed the 5' RACE reads into MiXCR, producing one record per CDR3 protein. The sample shows about 640,000 distinct CDR3 sequences, less than 35% of them seen only once. The data derive from a study of blood T cells in healthy people across ages.

The clonotype comes from a woman older than 75 in good health. This chain links TRBV27 with TRBJ2-7, with 8 bases identical to TRBD2. Sequences were obtained from blood. The chain's CDR3 is CASSWSSGSHEQYF. The CDR3, as DNA: TGTGCCAGCAGTTGGTCTAGCGGGTCCCACGAGCAGTACTTC.